This is a list of T cell receptor beta chains from one sample in a study of CD8 T cells in ankylosing spondylitis. TCRdb passed the 5' RACE reads through MiXCR, listing each CDR3 protein once. The repertoire holds 350,000 to 450,000 distinct CDR3 sequences, with about 24% as singletons. Sequenced: blood, either unsorted or a sorted T cell fraction (not recorded which). The source of these receptors is a male donor with ankylosing spondylitis. Both conserved end residues are part of each CDR3. Fields, in order: V gene, D gene, clone size, J gene, CDR3 DNA, CDR3 protein. A D gene is named only where the DNA matches it firmly. Some rows have no size entry. The others give once, few or many, or a class for an expanded clone.

>TRBV6-6|.|few|TRBJ2-7
TGTGCCAGCAGTTACTCCGTCCGGGCTACGCAATACTTC
CASSYSVRATQYF
>TRBV4-2|TRBD1|few|TRBJ1-5
TGTGCCAGCAGCCTATATCTCACAGGGGAACAGCCCCAGCATTTT
CASSLYLTGEQPQHF
>TRBV27|TRBD1|.|TRBJ2-7
TGTGCCAGCAGTCCATTGGGACAGGGGGTCGAGCAGTACTTC
CASSPLGQGVEQYF
>TRBV3-1|.|few|TRBJ1-6
TGTGCCAGCAGCCTCTGGACAGATAATTCACCCCTCCACTTT
CASSLWTDNSPLHF
>TRBV11-2|.|few|TRBJ1-5
TGTGCCAGCAGCTTAGACACGGGCAGCAATCAGCCCCAGCATTTT
CASSLDTGSNQPQHF
>TRBV12-3/TRBV12-4|.|many|TRBJ2-6
TGTGCCAGCAGTTTGTCTGGGGCCAACGTCCTGACTTTC
CASSLSGANVLTF
>TRBV12-3/TRBV12-4|.|few|TRBJ1-2
TGTGCCAGCAGGCGGACGGGAACATATGGCTACACCTTC
CASRRTGTYGYTF
>TRBV20-1|.|few|TRBJ2-4
TGCAGTGCTAGAGTTGTTAGTAGCAACATTCAGTACTTC
CSARVVSSNIQYF
>TRBV12-3/TRBV12-4|.|few|TRBJ1-5
TGTGCCAGCAGTTTTCAGTTCGAGAATCAGCCCCAGCATTTT
CASSFQFENQPQHF
>TRBV6-2/TRBV6-3|TRBD1|.|TRBJ2-1
TGTGCCAGCAGTTTCGGACAGGGAGGCGATGAGCAGTTCTTC
CASSFGQGGDEQFF
>TRBV7-2|TRBD2|.|TRBJ2-2
TGTGCCAGCAACCTCGGACTAGCGGGAGCCGGGGAGCTGTTTTTT
CASNLGLAGAGELFF
>TRBV29-1|.|.|TRBJ2-6
TGCAGCGTTGGCCTGGGTAGCTCTGGGGCCAACGTCCTGACTTTC
CSVGLGSSGANVLTF
>TRBV3-1|TRBD2|few|TRBJ2-1
TGTGCCAGCAGCCGACCAATAGCGGGAGGTCCCAATGAGCAGTTCTTC
CASSRPIAGGPNEQFF
>TRBV3-1|.|few|TRBJ2-5
TGTGCCAGCAGCCAAGAGGGGTTCTGGGAGACCCAGTACTTC
CASSQEGFWETQYF
>TRBV12-3/TRBV12-4|TRBD1|.|TRBJ2-6
TGTGCCAGCAGCGTGGACAGGGCCGCTGGGGCCAACGTCCTGACTTTC
CASSVDRAAGANVLTF
>TRBV6-1|TRBD2|.|TRBJ2-3
TGTGCCAGCAGAGGGACTAGCGGGAGGTCAGATACGCAGTATTTT
CASRGTSGRSDTQYF
>TRBV24-1|.|.|TRBJ2-2
TGTGCCACCAGTGATGGCGGGACAGTAATATCGCGGGAGCTGTTTTTT
CATSDGGTVISRELFF
>TRBV14|TRBD2|few|TRBJ2-3
TGTGCCAGCAGCCAAGAGTGGAAACTAGCGGGAGGGCCAGATACGCAGTATTTT
CASSQEWKLAGGPDTQYF
>TRBV29-1|.|few|TRBJ2-3
TGCAGCGTTGAAGATCGTCGAGGCACCACAGATACGCAGTATTTT
CSVEDRRGTTDTQYF
>TRBV6-1|.|.|TRBJ2-2
TGTGCCAGCAGACCCTTTAACACCGGGGAGCTGTTTTTT
CASRPFNTGELFF